The 21 T cell receptor beta chains below were found in one sample sequenced in a study of T cells in Graves' hyperthyroidism and ophthalmopathy. TCR beta CDR3 region amplification was performed from RNA transcripts. TCR CDR3 regions were first amplified by RT-PCR with HTBI primers. TCRdb analysed the multiplex PCR reads with MiXCR anew, one entry per CDR3 protein. Counted here are approximately 690,000 distinct CDR3 sequences, less than 25% occurring once; the ten biggest clones make up over 30%. Material: blood. These receptors came from a man aged 25 to 40 with Graves' ophthalmopathy.

This clonotype has more than one count but fewer than ten. The CDR3 nucleotides read TGCGCCAGCAGCCAAGGGACAGGGACCGGGGAGCTGTTTTTT. Its translation is CASSQGTGTGELFF. The chain couples TRBV4-1 to TRBJ2-2, with 8 positions matching TRBD1. Germline V gene data show CDR1 as MGHRA and CDR2 as YSYEKL. Trimming at V came to 1 base and at J to 5 bases, leaving 0 bases not matched to a gene. The CDR3 contains 14 residues.

This clonotype has only a few counts. This rearrangement joins TRBV19 to TRBJ2-4, with 7 bases fitting TRBD1. The V gene's germline CDR1 is LNHDA and CDR2 SQIVND (reference sequence). Germline trimming cut 4 bases from V and 6 bases from J; bases unmatched to any gene: 6. The CDR3 has 14 amino acids. In DNA form, the CDR3 reads TGTGCCAGTAGTACGAGGACAGGCGGAAACATTCAGTACTTC. Protein: CASSTRTGGNIQYF.

This clonotype was seen at least ten times. The chain links TRBV11-3 to TRBJ2-5; D gene unclear. This CDR3 is built from 13 residues. V shed 3 bases and J shed 5 bases, with 10 bases lying between them. Germline CDR1 SGHNT, CDR2 YENEEA. The CDR3 spells CASSLNALETQYF. The CDR3 DNA reads TGTGCCAGCAGCTTGAATGCATTGGAGACCCAGTACTTC.

This clonotype was counted between two and nine times. The gene calls are TRBV7-9 and TRBJ1-4; D remains ambiguous. The CDR3 covers 14 residues. The V gene's germline CDR1 is SEHNR and CDR2 FQNEAQ (reference sequence). Trimming took 5 bases from V and 2 from J, leaving 9 bases between them. The CDR3 here is CASSGSRTNEKLFF. CDR3 in DNA: TGTGCCAGCAGCGGCAGCCGGACTAATGAAAAACTGTTTTTT.

This clonotype was observed a handful of times. The chain joins TRBV7-8 to TRBJ1-2; TRBD1 matches at 8 bases. In germline, CDR1 is SGHVS, CDR2 FQNEAQ. The CDR3 spans 13 residues. With 5 bases clipped from V and 8 bases from J, the junction kept 7 bases outside the gene matches. The CDR3 spells CASSPGQGAGYTF. The DNA for the CDR3 is TGTGCCAGCAGCCCCGGACAGGGCGCCGGCTACACCTTC.

This clonotype was counted between two and nine times. The chain is built from TRBV7-3 and TRBJ2-1; no firm D call. Per germline, CDR1 SGHTA and CDR2 FQGTGA. CDR3 length: 14 residues. V was pared by 5 bases and J by 1 base, with 9 bases between. The CDR3 loop is CASSISPSYNEQFF. CDR3 bases: TGTGCCAGCAGCATATCCCCTTCCTACAATGAGCAGTTCTTC.

This clonotype was counted only a few times. The rearrangement joins TRBV6-2 or TRBV6-3 to TRBJ1-2; D possibly corresponds to TRBD1 (6 bases). V lost 2 bases to trimming and J lost 7 bases, with 11 bases between them. CDR3 length: 13 residues. From germline, CDR1 is MNHEY and CDR2 SVGEGT. CDR3 amino acids: CASSYTQGSGYTF. The CDR3 DNA reads as TGTGCCAGCAGTTACACCCAGGGGAGTGGCTACACCTTC.

The CDR3 DNA sequence: TGTGCCAGCAGCTTAGAATTTGGACTAGACGGGTACAATGAGCAGTTCTTC. It translates to CASSLEFGLDGYNEQFF. This chain uses TRBV11-2 with TRBJ2-1, with TRBD2 identical over 7 bases. This CDR3 contains 17 residues. CDR1 SGHAT and CDR2 FQNNGV come from the germline V gene. The V gene end was trimmed by 0 bases and the J gene end by 4 bases; junction bases not matched to a gene: 9.

This sequence joins TRBV12-3 or TRBV12-4 and TRBJ2-7, with 10 bases fitting TRBD2. This CDR3 is 15 amino acids long. Trimming removed 6 bases from V and 3 bases from J; junction bases left unmatched: 8. The CDR3 sequence is CASRKRLAGGYEQYF. As DNA, the CDR3 is TGTGCCAGCAGAAAACGACTAGCGGGTGGCTACGAGCAGTACTTC.

The V call is TRBV30, the J call TRBJ2-3; 13 bases fit TRBD2. The CDR3 is made up of 15 amino acids. The V gene end was trimmed by 3 bases and the J gene end by 6 bases; junction bases not matched to a gene: 6. Germline assignment: CDR1 GTSNPN and CDR2 SVGIG (reference sequence). CDR3 protein: CAWSWTSGRSDTQYF. Here the CDR3 DNA reads TGTGCCTGGAGCTGGACTAGCGGGAGATCGGATACGCAGTATTTT.

This clonotype was recorded once. This chain connects TRBV19 to TRBJ1-1; no clear D. Germline CDR1 reads LNHDA; CDR2 reads SQIVND (reference sequence). Trimming took 7 bases from V and 4 from J, leaving 16 bases between them. This CDR3 has 14 amino acids. CDR3 amino acids: CASTSPRAVTEAFF. Here the CDR3 DNA reads TGTGCCAGTACCTCACCCCGGGCAGTCACTGAAGCTTTCTTT.

This clonotype was counted a few times. The chain is built from TRBV10-2 and TRBJ2-1; 13 nucleotides agree with TRBD2. The CDR3 contains 18 residues. The germline CDR1 and CDR2 sequences are WSHSY and SAAADI. Trimming at V came to 2 bases and at J to 0 bases, leaving 4 bases not matched to a gene. DNA of the CDR3: TGCGCCAGCAGTGAGGGACTAGCGGGGGCGAGCTCCTACAATGAGCAGTTCTTC. It is translated as CASSEGLAGASSYNEQFF.

As for this clonotype: One end of the junction is discordant with germline, which a read error may explain. The rearrangement uses TRBV6-1 and TRBJ2-5; D gene ambiguous. CDR1 and CDR2 (germline): MNHNS, SASEGT. This CDR3 has 14 residues. The chain's CDR3 is CAISESFGQETQYF. CDR3 nucleotides: TGTGCCATCAGTGAGTCTTTCGGTCAAGAGACCCAGTACTTC.

This clonotype turned up a few times. The CDR3 DNA sequence: TGTGCCAGCAGCGCAGCAAATCAGGGCGCCCCTGAAGCTTTCTTT. It yields the protein CASSAANQGAPEAFF. The V and J genes are TRBV9 and TRBJ1-1, with D perhaps matching TRBD1 (5 bases). V gave up 3 bases and J gave up 6 bases, with 18 bases separating them. The CDR3 has 15 residues. CDR1 is SGDLS and CDR2 is YYNGEE in the germline V gene.

This clonotype turned up a few times. The CDR3 spells CASSPTGWTEAFF. The CDR3 coding sequence is TGCGCCAGCAGCCCGACAGGGTGGACTGAAGCTTTCTTT. V usage is TRBV4-1 and J usage is TRBJ1-1, with TRBD1 identical over 7 bases. Looked up from germline, CDR1 is MGHRA and CDR2 is YSYEKL. The CDR3 sequence is 13 residues long. V shed 4 bases, J shed 5 bases, and the junction held 4 bases outside the gene matches.

V and J are TRBV2 and TRBJ2-1; the match to TRBD1 covers 10 bases. CDR1 is SNHLY, CDR2 FYNNEI, per germline. Losses at the gene ends were 8 bases for V and 5 bases for J; bases not matched to a gene: 3. The CDR3 is 13 residues long. In DNA, the CDR3 is TGTGCCAGCCGGGACAGGGGAGACAATGAGCAGTTCTTC. It is translated as CASRDRGDNEQFF.

Notes on this clonotype: This sequence may be a read error, since a much larger clone differs from it by one base. The chain has TRBV11-2 and TRBJ1-1, with D unclear. The germline CDR1 and CDR2 sequences are SGHAT and FQNNGV. CDR3 size: 14 residues. For the CDR3, the DNA is TGTGCCAGCATCTTAGGGAGCCTACCCACTGAAGCTTTCTTT. Protein product: CASILGSLPTEAFF. The complete variable domain, with remaining parts taken from reference TRBV11-2 and TRBJ1-1, reads EAGVAQSPRYKIIEKRQSVAFWCNPISGHATLYWYQQILGQGPKLLIQFQNNGVVDDSQLPKDRFSAERLKGVDSTLKIQPAKLEDSAVYLCASILGSLPTEAFFGQGTRLTVV.

Remarks on this clonotype: A much larger clonotype is one base distant, so this may be a read error. This sequence joins TRBV20-1 and TRBJ2-7; TRBD2 aligns across 10 bases. Germline trimming cut 2 bases from V and 3 bases from J; bases unmatched to any gene: 1. This CDR3 contains 13 residues. Germline V gene sequence: CDR1 DFQATT, CDR2 SNEGSKA (reference sequence). The CDR3 reads CSARLAGVYEQYF. In DNA, the CDR3 is TGCAGTGCTAGACTAGCGGGAGTCTACGAGCAGTACTTC.

This clonotype showed up just a few times. This may arise from a read error, as a much more abundant clone is one base away. The genes are TRBV7-2 and TRBJ2-7; D is undetermined. The V and J ends lost 5 bases and 4 bases respectively, with 6 bases between them. The germline CDR1 and CDR2 sequences are SGHTA and FQGNSA. This CDR3 contains 11 residues. The CDR3 is CASSQKYEQYF. The CDR3 coding sequence is TGTGCCAGCAGCCAGAAATACGAGCAGTACTTC.

The rearrangement uses TRBV6-1 and TRBJ2-7; tentatively, D is TRBD1 (6 bases). V gave up 8 bases and J gave up 8 bases, with 25 bases separating them. This CDR3 is built from 15 residues. Germline assignment: CDR1 MNHNS and CDR2 SASEGT. The CDR3 region has the DNA TGTGCCAGCTTCCCCTTCCGGGACGGCCAGGGGAAGCAGTACTTC. Translation gives CASFPFRDGQGKQYF.

The V gene is TRBV18, the J gene TRBJ2-7; 10 bases agree with TRBD2. The CDR3 covers 15 residues. Germline assignment: CDR1 KGHSH and CDR2 LQKENI. The junction had 8 bases not matched to a gene; V was cut back by 6 bases and J by 3 bases. The CDR3 spells CASSPGTSEIYEQYF. Here the CDR3 DNA reads TGTGCCAGCTCCCCCGGGACTAGCGAGATCTACGAGCAGTACTTC.